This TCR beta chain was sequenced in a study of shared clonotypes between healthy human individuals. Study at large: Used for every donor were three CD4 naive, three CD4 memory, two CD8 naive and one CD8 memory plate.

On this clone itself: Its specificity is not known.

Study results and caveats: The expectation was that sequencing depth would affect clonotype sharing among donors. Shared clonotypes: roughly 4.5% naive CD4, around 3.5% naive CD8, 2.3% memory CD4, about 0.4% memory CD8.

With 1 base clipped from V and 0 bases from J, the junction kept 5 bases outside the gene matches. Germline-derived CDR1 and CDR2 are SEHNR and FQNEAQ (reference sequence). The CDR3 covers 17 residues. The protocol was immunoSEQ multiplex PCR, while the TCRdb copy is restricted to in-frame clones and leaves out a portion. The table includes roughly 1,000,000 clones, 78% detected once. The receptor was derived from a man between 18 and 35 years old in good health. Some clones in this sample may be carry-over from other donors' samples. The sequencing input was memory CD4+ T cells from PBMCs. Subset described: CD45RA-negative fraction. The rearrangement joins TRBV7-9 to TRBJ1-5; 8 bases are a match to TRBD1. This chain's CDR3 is CASSLGAGGPSNQPQHF. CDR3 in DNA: TGTGCCAGCAGCTTAGGGGCAGGGGGCCCTAGCAATCAGCCCCAGCATTTT.